This T cell receptor (beta chain) was documented in a study of cytomegalovirus exposure and HLA in healthy donors. This clone was found once. CDR3 length: 14 amino acids. Germline loops: CDR1 SGHKS, CDR2 YYEKEE (reference sequence). With 2 bases removed from V and 5 bases from J, the gap between germline ends came to 13 bases. The PCR employed 60 Vbeta primers together with 13 Jbeta primers. Sequencing used immunoSEQ multiplex PCR; TCRdb keeps in-frame clones, though not all of them. The sample includes around 170,000 clones, roughly 80% seen only once; the top ten take over 2.5%. Sequences were obtained from PBMCs. V usage is TRBV5-5 and J usage is TRBJ2-5; no definite D call. The receptor comes from a woman aged 50 to 60 in good health and CMV-seropositive. The CDR3 sequence is CASSLGQALETQYF. The CDR3 DNA follows: TGTGCCAGCAGCTTAGGCCAGGCGTTGGAGACCCAGTACTTC.